One T cell receptor beta chain is described in this entry. Antigen: not known. Expansion with viral peptide pools was applied to antigen-specific CD4+ T cells by the ViraFEST assay prior to sequencing. Subsequent to roughly 9 days of culture, CD4+ T cells were isolated. Vaccine recipients lacked prior SARS-CoV-2 infection and had negative nucleocapsid antibodies. A density of over 1.5 million PBMC per well was used; these cells were cultured with approximately 9.1 IU/ml IL-2 and around 10 ug/ml peptides. IL-2 medium was substituted for half the medium on days 3 and 7. This sample stems from a study of vaccination effects on CD4 cells after COVID-19. Findings of the study overall: By a late point after vaccination, infection- and vaccine-induced clones had shrunk markedly through clonal contraction.

Measured with immunoSEQ multiplex PCR; TCRdb has only the in-frame clones, and not every one. The data show 50,000 to 65,000 clones, roughly 76% seen once. The germline V gene has CDR1 SNHLY and CDR2 FYNNEI. The CDR3 has 14 amino acids. Germline trimming cut 6 bases from V and 8 bases from J; bases unmatched to any gene: 9. The receptor was isolated from a human donor who received a COVID-19 vaccine. The chain joins TRBV2 to TRBJ1-4, with 7 bases matching TRBD1. Material: CD4+ T cells from PBMCs cultured with HCoV-229E spike peptides, obtained before COVID-19 vaccination. The CDR3 reads CASRVGRGCEKLFF. The CDR3 coding sequence is TGTGCCAGCAGGGTGGGCAGGGGGTGCGAAAAACTGTTTTTT.